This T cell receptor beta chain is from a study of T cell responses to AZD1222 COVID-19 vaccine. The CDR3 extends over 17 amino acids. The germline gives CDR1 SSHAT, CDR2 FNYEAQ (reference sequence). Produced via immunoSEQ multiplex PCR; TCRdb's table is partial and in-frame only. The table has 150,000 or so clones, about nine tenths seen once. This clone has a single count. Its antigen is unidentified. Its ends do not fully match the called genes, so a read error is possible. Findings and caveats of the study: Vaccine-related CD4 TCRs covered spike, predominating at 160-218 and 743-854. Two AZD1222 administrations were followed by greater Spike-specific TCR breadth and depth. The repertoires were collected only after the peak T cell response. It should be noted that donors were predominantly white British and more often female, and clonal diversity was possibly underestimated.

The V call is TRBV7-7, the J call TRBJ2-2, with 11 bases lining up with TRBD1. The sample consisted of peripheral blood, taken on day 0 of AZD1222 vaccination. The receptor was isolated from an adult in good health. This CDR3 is CASSLTDRGPNTGELFF. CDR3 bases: TGTGCTAGCAGCTTAACGGACAGGGGGCCTAACACCGGGGAGCTGTTTTTT.